A selection of T cell receptor beta chains follows, all from one sample in a study of cytomegalovirus exposure and HLA in healthy donors. Measured with immunoSEQ multiplex PCR; TCRdb has only the in-frame clones, and not every one. This table has about 82,000 clones, 60% to 80% appearing once. The sequenced sample was PBMCs. The receptors derive from a man aged 55-75 years in good health and CMV-seronegative. CDR3s include the opening cysteine and the closing phenylalanine or tryptophan. D genes are given only for firm matches. Only some rows state a clone size, as once, few, many or a class for expanded clones.

V	J	D	size	CDR3	DNA
TRBV10-2	TRBJ2-7	TRBD1	NA	CASSLTGASWEQYF	TGCGCCAGCAGTTTGACAGGGGCCTCGTGGGAGCAGTACTTC
TRBV18	TRBJ2-1	TRBD2	NA	CASSPTSGPLGDEQFF	TGTGCCAGCTCACCAACTAGCGGGCCATTGGGGGATGAGCAGTTCTTC
TRBV11-2	TRBJ2-5	NA	NA	CASSLNAAGETQYF	TGTGCCAGCAGCTTAAACGCGGCGGGAGAGACCCAGTACTTC
TRBV7-2	TRBJ1-2	NA	few	CASSLESGRGSLSGYTF	TGTGCCAGCAGCTTAGAATCCGGAAGGGGTTCATTGAGCGGCTACACCTTC
TRBV28	TRBJ2-7	TRBD2	NA	CASGTSVSYEQYF	TGTGCCAGCGGGACTAGCGTTTCCTACGAGCAGTACTTC
TRBV6-1	TRBJ1-2	NA	few	CASTPTGNGYTF	TGTGCCAGCACCCCCACAGGGAATGGCTACACCTTC
TRBV14	TRBJ1-6	TRBD1	NA	CASSRQGNFYNSPLHF	TGTGCCAGCAGCAGACAGGGGAATTTCTATAATTCACCCCTCCACTTT
TRBV29-1	TRBJ2-5	NA	NA	CSVEDGQGIQETQYF	TGCAGCGTTGAAGATGGGCAGGGGATTCAAGAGACCCAGTACTTC
TRBV4-1	TRBJ2-3	NA	NA	CASSLVKLGVPDTQYF	TGCGCCAGCAGCCTCGTCAAGCTAGGAGTCCCAGATACGCAGTATTTT
TRBV6-5	TRBJ1-2	NA	once	CASSYSLLGWSGGYTF	TGTGCCAGCAGTTACTCCTTACTGGGTTGGAGTGGCGGCTACACCTTC
TRBV28	TRBJ2-1	NA	few	CASSFLYNEQFF	TGTGCCAGCAGTTTCTTGTACAATGAGCAGTTCTTC
TRBV9	TRBJ2-3	TRBD2	few	CASSTSTSGAVDTQYF	TGTGCCAGCAGCACCTCCACTAGCGGTGCAGTTGATACGCAGTATTTT
TRBV5-1	TRBJ2-3	NA	NA	CASSTGSTDTQYF	TGCGCCAGCAGCACTGGGAGTACAGATACGCAGTATTTT
TRBV7-2	TRBJ1-1	TRBD1	NA	CASSLPGTGGDEAFF	TGTGCCAGCAGCCTACCCGGGACAGGGGGCGATGAAGCTTTCTTT
TRBV2	TRBJ1-5	TRBD1	NA	CASRQDRANQPQHF	TGTGCCAGCAGACAAGACAGGGCCAATCAGCCCCAGCATTTT